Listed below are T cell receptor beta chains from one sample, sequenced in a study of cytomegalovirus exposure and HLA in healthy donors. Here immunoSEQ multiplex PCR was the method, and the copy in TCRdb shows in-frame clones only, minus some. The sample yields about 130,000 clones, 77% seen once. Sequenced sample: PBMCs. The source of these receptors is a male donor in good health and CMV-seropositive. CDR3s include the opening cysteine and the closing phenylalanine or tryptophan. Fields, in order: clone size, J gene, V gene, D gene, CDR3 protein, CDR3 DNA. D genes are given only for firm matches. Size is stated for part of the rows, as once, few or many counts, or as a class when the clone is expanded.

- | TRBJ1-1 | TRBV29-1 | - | CSVEIGEAFF | TGCAGCGTTGAGATCGGTGAAGCTTTCTTT
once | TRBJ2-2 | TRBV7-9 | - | CASSLGQGVTAGELFF | TGTGCCAGCAGCTTAGGTCAGGGTGTTACCGCCGGGGAGCTGTTTTTT
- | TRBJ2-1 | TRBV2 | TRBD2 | CASRGGWGNEQFF | TGTGCCAGCAGGGGGGGGTGGGGCAATGAGCAGTTCTTC
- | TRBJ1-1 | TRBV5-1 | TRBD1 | CASLQGGSSTEAFF | TGCGCCAGCTTACAAGGGGGCTCGAGCACTGAAGCTTTCTTT
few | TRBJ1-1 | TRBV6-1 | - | CASSEVYGGNTEAFF | TGTGCCAGCAGTGAAGTTTACGGGGGAAACACTGAAGCTTTCTTT
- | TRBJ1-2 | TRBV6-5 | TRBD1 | CASSRPGTGYGYTF | TGTGCCAGCAGCCGTCCCGGGACAGGGTATGGCTACACCTTC
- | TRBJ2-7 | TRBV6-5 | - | CASSEGEAYEQYF | TGTGCCAGCAGTGAAGGGGAAGCCTACGAGCAGTACTTC
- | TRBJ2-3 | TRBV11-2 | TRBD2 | CASSLAGTSATDTQYF | TGTGCCAGCAGCTTAGCCGGGACTAGCGCCACAGATACGCAGTATTTT
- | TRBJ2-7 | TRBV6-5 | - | CASSYSIRVYYEQYF | TGTGCCAGCAGTTACTCGATCCGGGTATACTACGAGCAGTACTTC
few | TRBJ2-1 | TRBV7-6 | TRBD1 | CASSLLRGLSYNEQFF | TGTGCCAGCAGCTTATTAAGGGGGCTTTCCTACAATGAGCAGTTCTTC
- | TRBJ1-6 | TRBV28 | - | CASSFDNSPLHF | TGTGCCAGCAGTTTCGATAATTCACCCCTCCACTTT
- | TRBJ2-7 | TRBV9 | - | CASSVEGGSTYEQYF | TGTGCCAGCAGCGTGGAAGGCGGATCGACCTACGAGCAGTACTTC
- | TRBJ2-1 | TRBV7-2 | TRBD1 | CASSPSTGVVNEQFF | TGTGCCAGCAGCCCGAGTACAGGGGTTGTCAATGAGCAGTTCTTC
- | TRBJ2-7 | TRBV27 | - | CASSLSPLPSYEQYF | TGTGCCAGCAGTTTATCCCCCCTTCCATCCTACGAGCAGTACTTC
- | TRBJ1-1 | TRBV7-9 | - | CASTFRDMNTEAFF | TGTGCCAGCACCTTTAGGGACATGAACACTGAAGCTTTCTTT
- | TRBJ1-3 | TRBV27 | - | CASSPYTGSGNTIYF | TGTGCCAGCAGTCCATACACGGGTAGTGGAAACACCATATATTTT
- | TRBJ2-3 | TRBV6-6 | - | CASIGGAGPTDTQYF | TGTGCCAGCATAGGGGGGGCCGGACCCACAGATACGCAGTATTTT
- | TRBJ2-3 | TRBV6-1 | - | CASVVWDTTDTQYF | TGTGCCAGCGTCGTTTGGGACACCACAGATACGCAGTATTTT
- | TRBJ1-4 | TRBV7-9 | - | CSSSRGGSNEKLFF | TGTTCCAGCAGCCGCGGGGGCTCTAATGAAAAACTGTTTTTT
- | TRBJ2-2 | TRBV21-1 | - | CASSRGTGELFF | TGTGCCAGCAGCAGGGGGACAGGGGAGCTGTTTTTT
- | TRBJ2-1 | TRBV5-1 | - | CASRPGEVLFEQFF | TGCGCCAGCAGACCGGGAGAGGTATTATTTGAGCAGTTCTTC
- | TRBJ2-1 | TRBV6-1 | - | CASSGTPYEQFF | TGTGCCAGCAGTGGAACTCCTTATGAGCAGTTCTTC
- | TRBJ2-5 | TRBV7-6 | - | CASSFRETQYF | TGTGCCAGCAGCTTTCGAGAGACCCAGTACTTC
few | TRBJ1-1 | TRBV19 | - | CASSILGHNTEAFF | TGTGCCAGTAGTATACTCGGACATAACACTGAAGCTTTCTTT